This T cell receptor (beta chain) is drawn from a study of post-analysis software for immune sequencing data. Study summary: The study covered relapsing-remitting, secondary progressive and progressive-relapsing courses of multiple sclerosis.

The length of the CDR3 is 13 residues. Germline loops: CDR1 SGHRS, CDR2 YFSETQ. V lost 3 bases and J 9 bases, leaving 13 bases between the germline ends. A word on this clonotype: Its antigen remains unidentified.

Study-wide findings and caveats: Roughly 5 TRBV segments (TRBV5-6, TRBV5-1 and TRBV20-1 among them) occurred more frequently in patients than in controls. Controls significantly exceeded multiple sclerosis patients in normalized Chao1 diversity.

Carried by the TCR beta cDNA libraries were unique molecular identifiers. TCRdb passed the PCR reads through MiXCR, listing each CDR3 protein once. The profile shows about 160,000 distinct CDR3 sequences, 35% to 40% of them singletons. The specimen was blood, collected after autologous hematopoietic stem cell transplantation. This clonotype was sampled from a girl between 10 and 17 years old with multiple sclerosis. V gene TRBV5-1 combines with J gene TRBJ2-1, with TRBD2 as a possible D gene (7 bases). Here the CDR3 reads CASSWGGASEQFF. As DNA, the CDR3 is TGCGCCAGCAGCTGGGGGGGGGCATCTGAGCAGTTCTTC.